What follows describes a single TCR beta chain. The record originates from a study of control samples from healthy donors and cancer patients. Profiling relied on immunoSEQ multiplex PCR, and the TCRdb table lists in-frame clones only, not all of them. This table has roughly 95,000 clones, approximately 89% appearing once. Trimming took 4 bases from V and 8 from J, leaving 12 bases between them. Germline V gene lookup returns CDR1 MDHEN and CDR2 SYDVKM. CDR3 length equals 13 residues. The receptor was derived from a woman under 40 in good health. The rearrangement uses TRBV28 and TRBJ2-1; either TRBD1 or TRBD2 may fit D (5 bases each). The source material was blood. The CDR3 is CASSYGIGDEQFF. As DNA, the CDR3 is TGTGCCAGCAGTTACGGGATAGGGGATGAGCAGTTCTTC.